This T cell receptor (beta chain) came from a study of kidney transplant recipient with SARS-CoV-2 infection. V was trimmed by 4 bases and J by 4 bases, leaving 22 bases between them. CDR3 length: 17 residues. Germline assignment: CDR1 LGHNA and CDR2 YSLEER. This clonotype was detected many times. One entry per CDR3 protein results from TCRdb running MiXCR on the reads. The data show roughly 230,000 distinct CDR3 sequences, about 30% seen once. The input for sequencing was a blood sample, taken at baseline and on day 111 from a kidney transplant recipient. This sequence originates from a young adult male patient who had COVID-19 and was a kidney transplant recipient. Some T cells may be supplied by the graft donor. The chain is built from TRBV4-3 and TRBJ1-2; the D is unclear. CDR3 residues: CASSRYEGRRKTYGYTF. The CDR3 nucleotides read TGCGCCAGCAGCCGCTACGAAGGACGTCGAAAGACCTATGGCTACACCTTC.